The 15 T cell receptor beta chains below all came from one sample that was sequenced in a study of STAT3 mutations in large granular lymphocyte leukemia. Findings of the study overall: At least one immunodominant TCR beta clonotype appeared in every T-cell large granular lymphocyte leukemia patient.

Here immunoSEQ multiplex PCR was the method, and the copy in TCRdb shows in-frame clones only, minus some. The table has 30,000 to 35,000 clones, over 65% seen once. No antigen is known for these receptors. Sample: peripheral blood mononuclear cells. These TCRs come from a woman aged 45-60 years with T-cell large granular lymphocyte leukemia. Some clones in this sample may be carry-over from other donors' samples.

The J gene is TRBJ1-5, the V gene TRBV7-2; no clear D. Trimming removed 5 bases at V and 0 bases at J, with 5 bases between. The CDR3 contains 13 residues. CDR1 and CDR2 from the germline V gene are SGHTA and FQGNSA. CDR3 sequence: CASSPYSNQPQHF. Here the CDR3 DNA reads TGTGCCAGCAGCCCGTATAGCAATCAGCCCCAGCATTTT.

This chain connects TRBV18 to TRBJ1-1; D remains ambiguous. The CDR3 extends over 13 amino acids. The V gene's germline CDR1 is KGHSH and CDR2 LQKENI. Between the trimmed V and J ends, which lost 4 bases and 1 base, there was a span of 7 bases. DNA for the CDR3: TGTGCCAGCTCACATTCCGAGAACACTGAAGCTTTCTTT. As protein: CASSHSENTEAFF.

This sequence joins TRBV5-5 and TRBJ1-5; D not certain. V lost 4 bases and J 9 bases, leaving 20 bases between the germline ends. The CDR3 totals 15 residues. The germline V gene encodes CDR1 SGHKS and CDR2 YYEKEE (reference sequence). CDR3 coding DNA: TGTGCCAGCAGCCTGATAACCGGGCCCCCGAGGCCCCAGCATTTT. Translating it yields CASSLITGPPRPQHF.

This chain connects TRBV13 to TRBJ1-1; the D gene is possibly TRBD1 (6 bases). The CDR3 covers 14 residues. V lost 6 bases and J lost 2, with 13 bases in between. CDR1 is PRHDT and CDR2 is FYEKMQ in the germline V gene (reference sequence). The CDR3, as DNA: TGTGCCAGCAGATCACAGGGAGTTAACACTGAAGCTTTCTTT. Its translation is CASRSQGVNTEAFF.

V and J are TRBV28 and TRBJ2-7; possibly TRBD2 for D (6 bases). Germline loops: CDR1 MDHEN, CDR2 SYDVKM. Trimming cost V 7 bases and J 4 bases, with 20 bases left between them. The CDR3 has 15 residues. CDR3 coding DNA: TGTGCCAGCAATACACATGAGGCAGGGAGGTACGAGCAGTACTTC. Protein sequence: CASNTHEAGRYEQYF.

The CDR3 loop is CASSRGTGTLAETQYF. DNA for the CDR3: TGTGCCAGTAGCCGAGGGACAGGGACATTGGCGGAGACCCAGTACTTC. The chain uses TRBV19 and TRBJ2-5; 9 positions match TRBD1. J was trimmed by 5 bases and V by 6 bases; bases with no gene match: 13. This CDR3 contains 16 residues. Germline V gene sequence: CDR1 LNHDA, CDR2 SQIVND (reference sequence).

The chain uses TRBV5-6 and TRBJ2-7; no clear D gene. Trimming shortened V by 2 bases and J by 7 bases, and 10 bases separated the two germline ends. Germline V CDR1 and CDR2: SGHDT, YYEEEE. The CDR3 covers 12 residues. The CDR3 nucleotides read TGTGCCAGCAGCTTCCTGACGGCTGAGCAGTACTTC. Protein product: CASSFLTAEQYF.

This chain connects TRBV5-5 to TRBJ1-1, with D unresolved. V was pared by 2 bases and J by 2 bases, with 7 bases between. Per the germline V gene, CDR1 is SGHKS and CDR2 is YYEKEE (reference sequence). CDR3 length equals 13 residues. As DNA, the CDR3 is TGTGCCAGCAGCTTTTATGGAAACACTGAAGCTTTCTTT. It specifies CASSFYGNTEAFF.

In this sample, this clone turned up once. The chain combines TRBV30 with TRBJ2-5, with 7 bases fitting TRBD1. CDR3 length: 14 amino acids. Losses at the gene ends were 2 bases for V and 5 bases for J; bases not matched to a gene: 8. The germline gives CDR1 GTSNPN, CDR2 SVGIG (reference sequence). As DNA, the CDR3 is TGTGCCTGGAGTCCTCGACAGGGCTGGGAGACCCAGTACTTC. Protein sequence: CAWSPRQGWETQYF.

The chain links TRBV18 to TRBJ1-1; 7 nucleotides line up with TRBD1. The CDR3 runs 15 residues. Per germline, CDR1 KGHSH and CDR2 LQKENI. Trimming removed 4 bases from V and 3 bases from J; junction bases left unmatched: 8. The DNA of the CDR3 is TGTGCCAGCTCACACCAGACAGGGAGTTACACTGAAGCTTTCTTT. Residues: CASSHQTGSYTEAFF.

The chain uses TRBV6-1 and TRBJ2-7, with TRBD2 identical over 11 bases. Trimming removed 3 bases from V and 2 bases from J; junction bases left unmatched: 6. This CDR3 comprises 16 residues. The germline V gene has CDR1 MNHNS and CDR2 SASEGT. DNA of the CDR3: TGTGCCAGCAGTGAGTCTTTTAGCGGGAGGGCCTACGAGCAGTACTTC. This sequence encodes CASSESFSGRAYEQYF.

The chain joins TRBV28 to TRBJ1-1; 10 nucleotides agree with TRBD1. Trimming removed 5 bases from V and 3 bases from J; junction bases left unmatched: 6. The CDR3 runs 15 residues. CDR1 is MDHEN, CDR2 SYDVKM, per germline. CDR3 DNA: TGTGCCAGCAGTACTCCCGGGACAGGGGACACTGAAGCTTTCTTT. It yields the protein CASSTPGTGDTEAFF. The full variable domain, with the rest looked up from reference TRBV28 and TRBJ1-1, is DVKVTQSSRYLVKRTGEKVFLECVQDMDHENMFWYRQDPGLGLRLIYFSYDVKMKEKGDIPEGYSVSREKKERFSLILESASTNQTSMYLCASSTPGTGDTEAFFGQGTRLTVV.

This chain links TRBV7-2 with TRBJ1-5; tentative D call: TRBD1 (5 bases). This CDR3 is built from 16 residues. Germline V gives CDR1 SGHTA, CDR2 FQGNSA. V lost 0 bases to trimming and J lost 1 base, with 10 bases between them. The CDR3 bases are TGTGCCAGCAGCTTAGCCGGGGCGGGAAGCAATCAGCCCCAGCATTTT. Protein: CASSLAGAGSNQPQHF.

The V call is TRBV18, the J call TRBJ2-5, with 8 nucleotides matching TRBD2. This CDR3 contains 16 residues. Germline V gene lookup returns CDR1 KGHSH and CDR2 LQKENI. Germline trimming cut 3 bases from V and 2 bases from J; bases unmatched to any gene: 8. CDR3 DNA sequence: TGTGCCAGCTCACCTCTCGGGAGGGCCGGTCAAGAGACCCAGTACTTC. Amino acids: CASSPLGRAGQETQYF.

This clone was detected only once. CDR3 DNA sequence: TGTGCCAGCAGCACGCGCCGAAGTAGCGGACCAAATGAGCAGTTCTTC. It encodes CASSTRRSSGPNEQFF. The rearrangement links TRBV7-9 to TRBJ2-1; D perhaps matches TRBD2 (6 bases). The V end lost 5 bases, the J end lost 7 bases, and 21 bases lay between the germline ends. The CDR3 is made up of 16 amino acids. Germline-derived CDR1 and CDR2 are SEHNR and FQNEAQ (reference sequence).